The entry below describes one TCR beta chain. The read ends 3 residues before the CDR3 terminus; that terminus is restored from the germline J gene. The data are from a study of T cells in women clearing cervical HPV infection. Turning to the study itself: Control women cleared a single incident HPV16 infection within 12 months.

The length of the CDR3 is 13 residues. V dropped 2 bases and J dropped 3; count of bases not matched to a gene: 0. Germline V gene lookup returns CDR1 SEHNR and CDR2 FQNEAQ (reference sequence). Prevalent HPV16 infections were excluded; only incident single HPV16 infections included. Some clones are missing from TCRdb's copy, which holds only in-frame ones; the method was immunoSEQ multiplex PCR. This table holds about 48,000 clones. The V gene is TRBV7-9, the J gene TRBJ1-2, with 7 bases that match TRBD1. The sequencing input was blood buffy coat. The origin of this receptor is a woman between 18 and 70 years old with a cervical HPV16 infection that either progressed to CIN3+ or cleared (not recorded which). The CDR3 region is CASSLTGDYGYTF. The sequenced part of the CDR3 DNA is TGTGCCAGCAGCTTAACAGGGGACTATGGC.